The 27 T cell receptor beta chains in this list originate from one sample, sequenced in a study of CD8+ T cells in alopecia areata (dated by TCRdb to 2017 to 2018). The library was produced with the immunoSEQ multiplex PCR assay. For TCR sequencing, RNA was extracted from every sample and reverse transcribed into cDNA to serve as template. As stored in TCRdb, this immuneACCESS dataset retains in-frame rearrangements with V and J assigned. A fraction of the clones does not appear; measured against another copy, unresolved V genes explain less than half of the discrepancy, and the remainder lacks a known reason. This sample lists about 140,000 clones; approximately 65% were detected once. About 40% of the sample goes to the ten largest clones. Material for sequencing was CD8+ T cells sorted from blood. Every receptor here comes from a human donor in good health.

This clone showed up just once. The rearrangement joins TRBV7-9 to TRBJ2-5; TRBD1 agrees at 10 bases. Germline CDR1 and CDR2: SEHNR and FQNEAQ (reference sequence). V was pared by 5 bases and J by 6 bases, with 9 bases of the junction left unmatched. The CDR3 spans 15 residues. The CDR3 DNA sequence: TGTGCCAGCAGCCCCCCGGGACAGGGGACGAAGACCCAGTACTTC. Residues: CASSPPGQGTKTQYF.

The gene calls are TRBV29-1 and TRBJ1-3; D is undetermined. The germline V gene has CDR1 SQVTM and CDR2 ANQGSEA. CDR3 length: 12 residues. Trimming took 7 bases from V and 4 from J, leaving 11 bases between them. CDR3 sequence reads: CSGRLDGNTIYF. The CDR3 coding sequence is TGCAGCGGACGGCTGGACGGAAACACCATATATTTT.

J is TRBJ1-1 and V is TRBV27; D is unclear. The germline gives CDR1 MNHEY, CDR2 SMNVEV (reference sequence). This CDR3 is 15 amino acids long. Between the trimmed V and J ends, which lost 10 bases and 0 bases, there was a span of 18 bases. CDR3 sequence: CATADTSGLNTEAFF. The CDR3 nucleotides are TGTGCCACCGCTGACACCTCGGGGTTGAACACTGAAGCTTTCTTT.

The chain couples TRBV7-6 to TRBJ1-1; D remains unclear. V shed 1 base and J shed 2 bases, with 8 bases lying between them. There are 14 residues in the CDR3. The germline CDR1 and CDR2 sequences are SGHVS and FNYEAQ. The DNA of the CDR3 is TGTGCCAGCAGCTTAGATCCGTTAAACACTGAAGCTTTCTTT. Translated: CASSLDPLNTEAFF.

This chain connects TRBV25-1 to TRBJ2-5; D possibly corresponds to TRBD1 (7 bases). The CDR3 has 16 amino acids. V lost 3 bases, J lost 5 bases, and 19 bases lay in between. CDR1 is MGHDK and CDR2 is SYGVNS in the germline V gene. The CDR3 protein is CASSDPPVQGRETQYF. The CDR3 bases are TGTGCCAGCAGTGATCCCCCGGTACAGGGGAGGGAGACCCAGTACTTC.

This clone has more than one count but fewer than ten. Mismatch with germline at one junction end may stem from a read error. This sequence joins TRBV29-1 and TRBJ2-1; D uncertain. The germline gives CDR1 SQVTM, CDR2 ANQGSEA. CDR3 size: 11 residues. CDR3 in DNA: TGCAGCGTTGGTGGAAGAATGGATTTGATCTTC. This encodes CSVGGRMDLIF.

This clone appeared a few times. The chain has TRBV5-5 and TRBJ2-1; no definite D call. The germline gives CDR1 SGHKS, CDR2 YYEKEE (reference sequence). This CDR3 comprises 13 residues. V gave up 2 bases and J gave up 1 base, with 4 bases separating them. The DNA of the CDR3 is TGTGCCAGCAGCTTAGGTTCCTACAATGAGCAGTTCTTC. This sequence encodes CASSLGSYNEQFF.

CDR3 coding DNA: TGCAGCGCCCGCCAGTCCTATGGCTACACCTTC. This gives the protein CSARQSYGYTF. The chain uses TRBV29-1 and TRBJ1-2; D unclear. The CDR3 extends over 11 amino acids. Germline assignment: CDR1 SQVTM and CDR2 ANQGSEA. The V end was cut by 7 bases, the J end by 4 bases, with 10 bases between.

The genes are TRBV4-1 and TRBJ2-7; TRBD1 agrees at 9 bases. The V and J ends lost 4 bases and 1 base, in that order; junction bases with no gene match: 8. The CDR3 is 16 amino acids. Germline CDR1 is MGHRA and CDR2 is YSYEKL. CDR3 region: CASSPMPGQGSYEQYF. The CDR3 DNA is TGCGCCAGCAGCCCTATGCCGGGACAGGGTTCCTACGAGCAGTACTTC.

This clone has a handful of counts. The DNA for the CDR3 is TGTGCCAGCAGCTCACAACTCGCGAACACCGGGGAGCTGTTTTTT. Protein product: CASSSQLANTGELFF. This rearrangement joins TRBV5-5 to TRBJ2-2; D is unclear. CDR1 SGHKS and CDR2 YYEKEE come from the germline V gene (reference sequence). This CDR3 has 15 residues. Trimming removed 3 bases at V and 0 bases at J, with 9 bases between.

This clone has a single count. The V and J genes are TRBV7-9 and TRBJ2-7; 8 bases map to TRBD1. Germline V gives CDR1 SEHNR, CDR2 FQNEAQ (reference sequence). The CDR3 contains 14 residues. The V segment lost 1 base and the J segment 5 bases; nucleotides outside the gene matches: 4. This chain's CDR3 is CASSLEDRAHEQYF. The CDR3 nucleotides read TGTGCCAGCAGCTTAGAGGACAGGGCCCACGAGCAGTACTTC.

As regards this clone: Other nucleotide sequences in the sample specify the same CDR3. The rearrangement links TRBV9 to TRBJ2-1; D is ambiguous. Germline V lookup: CDR1 SGDLS, CDR2 YYNGEE. Trimming stripped 2 bases from V and 3 bases from J, with 9 bases between. The CDR3 loop spans 14 amino acids. The CDR3 coding sequence is TGTGCCAGCAGCGTCGGAAGCAGCTACAATGAGCAGTTCTTC. Its protein is CASSVGSSYNEQFF.

This clone was seen more than once but under ten times. The chain links TRBV5-1 to TRBJ2-7; unclear D gene. Per germline, CDR1 SGHRS and CDR2 YFSETQ. Between the trimmed V and J ends, which lost 4 bases and 3 bases, there was a span of 14 bases. The CDR3 runs 14 residues. Here the CDR3 DNA reads TGCGCCAGCAGCGGTAGATTGAGTAGCTACGAGCAGTACTTC. Protein: CASSGRLSSYEQYF.

The CDR3 bases are TGTGCCAGCAGCCCTCAGGGCTGGAATGAGCAGTTCTTC. Protein sequence: CASSPQGWNEQFF. The V gene is TRBV7-9, the J gene TRBJ2-1; weak D call: TRBD1 (5 bases). CDR3 size: 13 residues. V was trimmed by 5 bases and J by 7 bases, leaving 12 bases between them. Germline CDR1 is SEHNR and CDR2 is FQNEAQ (reference sequence).

The chain combines TRBV15 with TRBJ2-6, with 8 bases that match TRBD1. Germline trimming cut 3 bases from V and 2 bases from J; bases unmatched to any gene: 0. From germline, CDR1 is LNHNV and CDR2 YYDKDF (reference sequence). The CDR3 loop spans 15 amino acids. CDR3 region: CATSRDRAGANVLTF. CDR3 coding DNA: TGTGCCACCAGCAGGGACAGGGCTGGGGCCAACGTCCTGACTTTC.

As to this clone: The sample contains more than one DNA sequence encoding this CDR3. The chain employs TRBV9 and TRBJ1-2; D gene uncertain. CDR3 length equals 12 residues. CDR1 is SGDLS, CDR2 YYNGEE, per germline. The V end was cut by 3 bases, the J end by 5 bases, with 8 bases between. CDR3 amino acids: CASSAGIYGYTF. DNA for the CDR3: TGTGCCAGCAGCGCGGGGATATATGGCTACACCTTC. The whole variable domain, remainder taken from reference TRBV9 and TRBJ1-2, is DSGVTQTPKHLITATGQRVTLRCSPRSGDLSVYWYQQSLDQGLQFLIQYYNGEERAKGNILERFSAQQFPDLHSELNLSSLELGDSALYFCASSAGIYGYTFGSGTRLTVV.

On this clone itself: A junction boundary mismatches the germline segment, possibly from a read error. The chain is built from TRBV7-7 and TRBJ2-2; 8 bases are shared with TRBD2. This CDR3 has 14 amino acids. In germline, CDR1 is SSHAT, CDR2 FNYEAQ (reference sequence). The CDR3 region has the DNA TGTGCTAGCAGCTCAGCGGGAGAGGCCGGGGAGCTGTTTTTT. Translating gives CASSSAGEAGELFF.

The chain couples TRBV13 to TRBJ1-1, with D tentatively TRBD1 (6 bases). V lost 3 bases to trimming and J lost 0 bases, with 14 bases between them. The CDR3 is 16 amino acids. The germline CDR1 and CDR2 sequences are PRHDT and FYEKMQ (reference sequence). DNA for the CDR3: TGTGCCAGCAGCTTCGTGGTCAGGGGCATGAACACTGAAGCTTTCTTT. Amino acids: CASSFVVRGMNTEAFF.

V is TRBV5-1 and J is TRBJ2-1, with no clear D. The CDR3 sequence is 11 residues long. The V and J ends lost 0 bases and 7 bases respectively, with 2 bases between them. Per germline, CDR1 SGHRS and CDR2 YFSETQ. The CDR3 loop is CASSLANEQFF. CDR3 nucleotide sequence: TGCGCCAGCAGCTTGGCGAATGAGCAGTTCTTC.

This clone was observed a few times. V gene TRBV27 combines with J gene TRBJ2-7, with 8 bases aligning to TRBD1. The CDR3 extends over 14 amino acids. Trimming cost V 5 bases and J 3 bases; bases outside gene matches: 6. In germline, CDR1 is MNHEY, CDR2 SMNVEV (reference sequence). CDR3 protein: CASSVDRVNYEQYF. The CDR3 DNA reads TGTGCCAGCAGTGTGGACAGGGTGAACTACGAGCAGTACTTC.

This clone was detected a few times. This sequence joins TRBV29-1 and TRBJ2-6; 11 nucleotides align to TRBD2. This CDR3 contains 18 residues. Germline V gene data show CDR1 as SQVTM and CDR2 as ANQGSEA. V lost 3 bases and J lost 0; bases outside the gene matches: 7. CDR3: CSVEERLAGHSGANVLTF. In nucleotides, the CDR3 is TGCAGCGTTGAGGAGCGACTAGCGGGGCACTCTGGGGCCAACGTCCTGACTTTC.

V is TRBV7-6 and J is TRBJ1-6; 7 nucleotides line up with TRBD1. The V segment lost 4 bases and the J segment 0 bases; nucleotides outside the gene matches: 3. Germline CDR1 is SGHVS and CDR2 is FNYEAQ. The CDR3 sequence is 16 residues long. The CDR3 loop reads CASSSTGSSYNSPLHF. The DNA for the CDR3 is TGTGCCAGCAGCTCGACAGGGAGCTCCTATAATTCACCCCTCCACTTT. Full variable domain (outside the CDR3, taken from reference TRBV7-6 and TRBJ1-6): GAGVSQSPRYKVTKRGQDVALRCDPISGHVSLYWYRQALGQGPEFLTYFNYEAQQDKSGLPNDRFSAERPEGSISTLTIQRTEQRDSAMYRCASSSTGSSYNSPLHFGNGTRLTVT.

This clone was observed a single time. The chain combines TRBV5-1 with TRBJ2-5; 12 nucleotides line up with TRBD2. The J call may be faulty, since TRBJ2-7 better matches the DNA end. Germline CDR1 reads SGHRS; CDR2 reads YFSETQ. The CDR3 runs to 16 residues. The CDR3 nucleotides are TGCGCCAGCGCCTGGACTAGCGGGAAGGCCTCCTACGAGCAGTACTTC. This encodes CASAWTSGKASYEQYF.

As for this clone: Other DNA sequences within the sample encode an identical CDR3. V gene TRBV6-5 combines with J gene TRBJ2-7; D tentatively reads TRBD1 or TRBD2 (5 bases each). This CDR3 is built from 12 residues. Germline CDR1 reads MNHEY; CDR2 reads SVGAGI. V was pared by 5 bases and J by 4 bases, with 9 bases between. The CDR3 spells CASSPGGYEQYF. The CDR3 DNA sequence: TGTGCCAGCAGTCCTGGGGGTTACGAGCAGTACTTC.

The chain links TRBV6-5 to TRBJ2-7; possible D gene TRBD1, 6 bases. The germline V and J ends were trimmed by 2 bases and 7 bases, with 21 bases remaining between them. This CDR3 comprises 16 residues. Germline loops: CDR1 MNHEY, CDR2 SVGAGI. CDR3: CASSYHPGTPSWEQYF. The CDR3 bases are TGTGCCAGCAGTTACCATCCCGGGACACCCTCCTGGGAGCAGTACTTC.

The rearrangement uses TRBV6-5 and TRBJ1-2; no definite D call. The germline gives CDR1 MNHEY, CDR2 SVGAGI. V was trimmed by 9 bases and J by 3 bases, leaving 11 bases between them. The CDR3 has 12 residues. In DNA, the CDR3 is TGTGCCAGTGCCAGTGGGCACTATGGCTACACCTTC. Its protein product is CASASGHYGYTF.

The chain links TRBV7-8 to TRBJ2-1; D unresolved. CDR1 is SGHVS, CDR2 FQNEAQ, per germline. The CDR3 length is 12 residues. Between the trimmed V and J ends, which lost 2 bases and 8 bases, there was a span of 7 bases. In DNA form, the CDR3 reads TGTGCCAGCAGCTTAATGACTCATGAGCAGTTCTTC. It specifies CASSLMTHEQFF.